The 15 T cell receptor beta chains below were found in one sample sequenced in a study of blood T cells in healthy people across ages. A sample-barcoded 5' primer and a J-beta primer mix were used in a second PCR of roughly 7 to 11 cycles. TCRdb re-analysed the 5' RACE reads in MiXCR, keeping a single row per CDR3 protein. The sample lists around 1,500,000 distinct CDR3 sequences; 28% were seen once. Sequenced: blood. Every receptor here comes from a young woman in good health.

This clonotype was seen a handful of times. This sequence joins TRBV2 and TRBJ1-5; 7 bases agree with TRBD1. Germline V CDR1 and CDR2: SNHLY, FYNNEI. With V trimmed by 3 bases and J by 5 bases, 4 bases remained unmatched. The CDR3 is 14 amino acids. CDR3 coding DNA: TGTGCCAGCAGTGAGGGACAGTGGGATCAGCCCCAGCATTTT. Translating it yields CASSEGQWDQPQHF.

This clonotype has a handful of counts. The V gene is TRBV7-2, the J gene TRBJ2-7; 8 positions agree with TRBD1. The V segment lost 5 bases and the J segment 3 bases; nucleotides outside the gene matches: 6. The CDR3 contains 14 residues. Germline-derived CDR1 and CDR2 are SGHTA and FQGNSA. The chain's CDR3 is CASSRRTGNYEQYF. For the CDR3, the DNA is TGTGCCAGCAGCCGAAGGACAGGGAACTACGAGCAGTACTTC.

This clonotype was seen more than once but under ten times. The chain couples TRBV9 to TRBJ2-1; D possibly corresponds to TRBD1 (6 bases). CDR1 SGDLS and CDR2 YYNGEE come from the germline V gene. Trimming took 0 bases from V and 6 from J, leaving 13 bases between them. The CDR3 contains 15 residues. CDR3 sequence (DNA): TGTGCCAGCAGCGTAGACGAGACAGGAGGCAATGAGCAGTTCTTC. The encoded protein is CASSVDETGGNEQFF.

This chain joins TRBV5-6 and TRBJ2-7, with 9 bases that match TRBD2. The J call may be faulty, since TRBJ2-5 better matches the DNA end. The CDR3 runs 18 residues. Germline CDR1 and CDR2: SGHDT and YYEEEE. In DNA, the CDR3 is TGTGCCAGCAGCTTCTTGTCGGTAGCGGGGGCGAGGGAAAAGACCCAGTACTTC. The encoded protein is CASSFLSVAGAREKTQYF.

This clonotype was picked up many times. The rearrangement uses TRBV25-1 and TRBJ2-2; TRBD1 matches at 9 bases. This CDR3 is built from 16 residues. Germline V gives CDR1 MGHDK, CDR2 SYGVNS. Germline trimming cut 3 bases from V and 5 bases from J; bases unmatched to any gene: 7. Written as DNA, the CDR3 is TGTGCCAGCAGTGATCCTGGACAGGGGTCTACCGGGGAGCTGTTTTTT. Protein product: CASSDPGQGSTGELFF.

This rearrangement joins TRBV7-6 to TRBJ2-5, with 9 bases lining up with TRBD1. The DNA end lines up better with TRBJ2-7; the J call may be wrong. The length of the CDR3 is 13 residues. Germline V gene sequence: CDR1 SGHVS, CDR2 FNYEAQ. The CDR3 is CASRSGQGREQYF. As DNA, the CDR3 is TGTGCCAGCAGATCTGGACAGGGGCGCGAGCAGTACTTC.

Of note for this clonotype: Given a much more abundant clone one base away, this may be a read error. The conserved final phenylalanine or tryptophan is absent from the CDR3, which likely points to a read error. The J gene is TRBJ2-3, the V gene TRBV29-1, with TRBD2 identical over 12 bases. From germline, CDR1 is SQVTM and CDR2 ANQGSEA. V lost 5 bases to trimming and J lost 0 bases; unmatched junction nucleotides: 3. The CDR3 has 15 residues. In nucleotides, the CDR3 is TGCAGCGTTCCTCTAGCGGGAGGGAGCACAGATACGCAGTATCTT. This translates into CSVPLAGGSTDTQYL.

This clonotype has more than one count but fewer than ten. The genes are TRBV20-1 and TRBJ2-7; the D gene could be TRBD1 or TRBD2 (5 bases each). CDR3 length: 15 residues. In germline, CDR1 is DFQATT, CDR2 SNEGSKA (reference sequence). V was trimmed by 5 bases and J by 1 base, leaving 18 bases between them. For the CDR3, the DNA is TGCAGTGCTGCCCGAACCGGGACGTATTCCTACGAGCAGTACTTC. The encoded protein is CSAARTGTYSYEQYF.

This clonotype was counted many times. The chain combines TRBV7-3 with TRBJ2-5; D call uncertain. V shed 0 bases and J shed 5 bases, with 7 bases lying between them. The CDR3 extends over 13 amino acids. Germline V gene lookup returns CDR1 SGHTA and CDR2 FQGTGA. The CDR3 spells CASSLTVGETQYF. CDR3 in DNA: TGTGCCAGCAGCTTAACAGTTGGGGAGACCCAGTACTTC.

This clonotype was recorded at least ten times. The chain uses TRBV20-1 and TRBJ2-3, with D uncertain. There are 14 residues in the CDR3. The germline CDR1 and CDR2 sequences are DFQATT and SNEGSKA (reference sequence). Between the trimmed V and J ends, which lost 4 bases and 2 bases, there was a span of 13 bases. The CDR3 is CSATDWENTDTQYF. The CDR3 DNA reads as TGCAGTGCTACAGACTGGGAAAACACAGATACGCAGTATTTT.

At least ten counts were recorded for this clonotype. This sequence joins TRBV7-9 and TRBJ2-7; TRBD2 agrees at 7 bases. Germline V CDR1 and CDR2: SEHNR, FQNEAQ (reference sequence). The V and J ends lost 5 bases and 0 bases, in that order; junction bases with no gene match: 10. The CDR3 totals 16 residues. CDR3 DNA sequence: TGTGCCAGCAGCCCAAACAGCGGGGAACCCTCCTACGAGCAGTACTTC. Translated, it gives CASSPNSGEPSYEQYF.

This clonotype was seen only a few times. This chain uses TRBV5-1 with TRBJ1-2; 7 bases map to TRBD1. The CDR3 runs to 15 residues. After removal of 1 base from V and 7 bases from J, the junction contained 10 bases not matched to a gene. Germline values: CDR1 SGHRS, CDR2 YFSETQ. CDR3 bases: TGCGCCAGCAGCTTGCTTGTAGGGGGCGAGGGTGGCTACACCTTC. This encodes CASSLLVGGEGGYTF.

This clonotype was recorded once. The rearrangement links TRBV10-3 to TRBJ2-5; 9 nucleotides line up with TRBD1. The J call may not be correct, given that the DNA end is closer to TRBJ2-7. The CDR3 runs 13 residues. Looked up from germline, CDR1 is ENHRY and CDR2 is SYGVKD. Written as DNA, the CDR3 is TGTGCCATCAGTGTGACAGGGGGGGACGAGCAGTACTTC. Its protein product is CAISVTGGDEQYF.

The chain employs TRBV7-9 and TRBJ2-1; D possibly corresponds to TRBD2 (5 bases). Germline V lookup: CDR1 SEHNR, CDR2 FQNEAQ (reference sequence). This CDR3 spans 17 amino acids. Trimming cost V 0 bases and J 8 bases, with 20 bases left between them. The CDR3 spells CASSLAFGRGPVDEQFF. The DNA for the CDR3 is TGTGCCAGCAGCTTAGCGTTTGGGAGAGGGCCTGTGGATGAGCAGTTCTTC.

This clonotype has a handful of counts. The V gene is TRBV18, the J gene TRBJ2-1; 15 bases are a match to TRBD2. V shed 1 base, J shed 6 bases, and the junction held 1 base outside the gene matches. CDR1 is KGHSH, CDR2 LQKENI, per germline. This CDR3 is built from 16 residues. The CDR3 spells CASSPLGLAGGNEQFF. In DNA form, the CDR3 reads TGTGCCAGCTCACCACTGGGACTAGCGGGGGGCAATGAGCAGTTCTTC.